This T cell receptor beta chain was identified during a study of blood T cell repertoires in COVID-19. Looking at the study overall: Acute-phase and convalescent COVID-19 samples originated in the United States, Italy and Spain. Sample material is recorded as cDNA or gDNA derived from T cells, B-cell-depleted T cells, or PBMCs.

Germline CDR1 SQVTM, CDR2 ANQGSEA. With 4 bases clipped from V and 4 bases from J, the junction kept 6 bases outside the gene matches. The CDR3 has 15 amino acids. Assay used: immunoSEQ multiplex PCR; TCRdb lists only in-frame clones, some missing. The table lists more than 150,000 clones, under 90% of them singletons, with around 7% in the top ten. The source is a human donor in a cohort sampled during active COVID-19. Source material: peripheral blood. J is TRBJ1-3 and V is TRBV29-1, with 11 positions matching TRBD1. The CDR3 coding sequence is TGCAGCGTTGCCAGGACAGGGGGCTCGGGAAACACCATATATTTT. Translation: CSVARTGGSGNTIYF.